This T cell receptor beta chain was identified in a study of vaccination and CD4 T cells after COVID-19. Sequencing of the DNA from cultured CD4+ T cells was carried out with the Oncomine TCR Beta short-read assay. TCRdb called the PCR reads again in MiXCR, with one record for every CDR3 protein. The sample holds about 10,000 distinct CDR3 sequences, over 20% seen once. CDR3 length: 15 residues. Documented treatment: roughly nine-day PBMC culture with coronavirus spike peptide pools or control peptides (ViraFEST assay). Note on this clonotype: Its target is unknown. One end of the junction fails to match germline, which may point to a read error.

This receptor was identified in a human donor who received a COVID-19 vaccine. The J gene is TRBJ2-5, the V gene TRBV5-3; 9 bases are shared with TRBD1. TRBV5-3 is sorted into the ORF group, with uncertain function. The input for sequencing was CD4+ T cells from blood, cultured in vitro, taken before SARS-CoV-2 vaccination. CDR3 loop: CASSSTGGPQETQYF. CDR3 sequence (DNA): TGTGCCAGCAGCTCAACAGGGGGCCCCCAAGAGACCCAGTACTTC.